The 18 T cell receptor beta chains in this list originate from one sample, sequenced in a study of neurological immune-mediated disorders. TCRdb itself ran the 5' RACE reads through MiXCR, one entry per CDR3 protein. This sample has fewer than 90,000 distinct CDR3 sequences, with 5.2% found just once. What was sequenced was PBMCs. The receptor set was obtained from a man in his late teens or twenties with multiple sclerosis.

This chain connects TRBV20-1 to TRBJ2-5; 7 positions agree with TRBD1. There are 13 residues in the CDR3. Trimming at V came to 3 bases and at J to 1 base, leaving 2 bases not matched to a gene. From germline, CDR1 is DFQATT and CDR2 SNEGSKA (reference sequence). In DNA form, the CDR3 reads TGCAGTGCTAGGTGGGACAGCCAAGAGACCCAGTACTTC. Protein sequence: CSARWDSQETQYF.

This clonotype was seen many times. This sequence joins TRBV9 and TRBJ2-3, with D uncertain. Between the trimmed V and J ends, which lost 2 bases and 2 bases, there was a span of 3 bases. The CDR3 has 12 residues. Per germline, CDR1 SGDLS and CDR2 YYNGEE. CDR3 in amino acids: CASSVYTDTQYF. In nucleotides, the CDR3 is TGTGCCAGCAGCGTGTACACAGATACGCAGTATTTT. The full variable domain, rest sourced from reference TRBV9 and TRBJ2-3, is DSGVTQTPKHLITATGQRVTLRCSPRSGDLSVYWYQQSLDQGLQFLIQYYNGEERAKGNILERFSAQQFPDLHSELNLSSLELGDSALYFCASSVYTDTQYFGPGTRLTVL.

This clonotype was seen repeatedly, ten times or more. The V and J genes are TRBV20-1 and TRBJ1-3; possible D gene TRBD1, 6 bases. Deletions cut 7 bases from V and 2 bases from J, with 18 bases between. Germline V CDR1 and CDR2: DFQATT, SNEGSKA (reference sequence). This CDR3 has 15 residues. The CDR3 nucleotides are TGCAGTGGGACAGCGAGTCAGGGAGCTGGAAACACCATATATTTT. Translation gives CSGTASQGAGNTIYF.

This clonotype was counted at least ten times. The V gene is TRBV7-3, the J gene TRBJ2-5; the D gene is possibly TRBD1 (6 bases). The V and J ends lost 5 bases and 5 bases respectively, with 18 bases between them. The CDR3 is 15 residues long. Germline values: CDR1 SGHTA, CDR2 FQGTGA. CDR3 amino acids: CASSLFSTGIETQYF. CDR3 nucleotides: TGTGCCAGCAGCCTATTCTCGACAGGAATCGAGACCCAGTACTTC. The full variable domain, its missing parts supplied by reference TRBV7-3 and TRBJ2-5, is GAGVSQTPSNKVTEKGKYVELRCDPISGHTALYWYRQSLGQGPEFLIYFQGTGAADDSGLPNDRFFAVRPEGSVSTLKIQRTERGDSAVYLCASSLFSTGIETQYFGPGTRLLVL.

The rearrangement joins TRBV24-1 to TRBJ2-1; 8 bases are a match to TRBD1. The CDR3 is 15 residues long. V was pared by 7 bases and J by 8 bases, with 12 bases of the junction left unmatched. In germline, CDR1 is KGHDR, CDR2 SFDVKD. The CDR3 is CATSLRDRFVDEQFF. CDR3 nucleotides: TGTGCCACCAGCCTCCGGGACAGGTTCGTTGATGAGCAGTTCTTC.

This clonotype was detected many times. The chain combines TRBV5-1 with TRBJ1-1; 7 positions match TRBD1. The CDR3 is made up of 13 amino acids. CDR1 is SGHRS and CDR2 is YFSETQ in the germline V gene. After removal of 8 bases from V and 3 bases from J, the junction contained 7 bases not matched to a gene. The CDR3 sequence: CASKQGYDTEAFF. Here the CDR3 DNA reads TGCGCCAGTAAACAGGGGTACGACACTGAAGCTTTCTTT.

This clonotype was observed many times. V and J are TRBV7-3 and TRBJ1-1; D gene uncertain. Trimming cost V 7 bases and J 4 bases, with 10 bases left between them. This CDR3 has 12 amino acids. Germline values: CDR1 SGHTA, CDR2 FQGTGA. The DNA for the CDR3 is TGTGCCAGCATGGAGGGCGGCACTGAAGCTTTCTTT. It is translated as CASMEGGTEAFF. Drawing the rest from reference TRBV7-3 and TRBJ1-1, the complete variable domain is GAGVSQTPSNKVTEKGKYVELRCDPISGHTALYWYRQSLGQGPEFLIYFQGTGAADDSGLPNDRFFAVRPEGSVSTLKIQRTERGDSAVYLCASMEGGTEAFFGQGTRLTVV.

This clonotype came up many times. The V call is TRBV5-1, the J call TRBJ2-2; TRBD1 agrees at 7 bases. V was clipped by 4 bases and J by 3 bases; unmatched bases: 3. The CDR3 covers 14 residues. The germline CDR1 and CDR2 sequences are SGHRS and YFSETQ. The CDR3 coding sequence is TGCGCCAGCAGCGAGACAGGGTACACCGGGGAGCTGTTTTTT. Amino acid sequence: CASSETGYTGELFF.

This clonotype was counted at least ten times. This chain joins TRBV6-6 and TRBJ1-5, with TRBD1 matching 10 bases. This CDR3 is built from 21 residues. Germline V gives CDR1 MNHNY, CDR2 SVGAGI (reference sequence). V was pared by 6 bases and J by 0 bases, with 20 bases of the junction left unmatched. This chain's CDR3 is CASSSDIVRDRGRYSNQPQHF. CDR3 DNA: TGTGCCAGCAGCTCAGATATAGTACGGGACAGGGGTCGATATAGCAATCAGCCCCAGCATTTT.

This clonotype was observed at least ten times. The CDR3 bases are TGCGCCAGCAGCTTGGGGCAGGGGATCGACGAGCAGTACTTC. It specifies CASSLGQGIDEQYF. The chain combines TRBV5-1 with TRBJ2-7, with D perhaps matching TRBD1 (6 bases). CDR3 length: 14 residues. The V gene lost 0 bases and the J gene lost 5 bases, with 12 bases spanning the gap. Per the germline V gene, CDR1 is SGHRS and CDR2 is YFSETQ.

The table lists this clonotype with many counts. CDR3 in DNA: TGCAGTGCCACAGGGGGGACTCACAAGGGCACAGATACGCAGTATTTT. Translated, it gives CSATGGTHKGTDTQYF. The chain employs TRBV20-1 and TRBJ2-3; 8 bases fit TRBD1. With V trimmed by 6 bases and J by 1 base, 12 bases remained unmatched. The CDR3 loop spans 16 amino acids. Germline assignment: CDR1 DFQATT and CDR2 SNEGSKA (reference sequence).

This clonotype has a handful of counts. An end of the junction differs from the germline gene, which may be a read error. The gene calls are TRBV10-3 and TRBJ1-3; 7 bases agree with TRBD1. CDR3 size: 15 residues. Per the germline V gene, CDR1 is ENHRY and CDR2 is SYGVKD. CDR3 loop: CAISRDSLSGKTIYF. The CDR3 nucleotides read TGTGCCATCAGTAGGGACAGCCTCTCTGGAAAAACCATATATTTT.

There are many counts of this clonotype. The chain has TRBV7-9 and TRBJ2-3; 9 bases match TRBD1. The CDR3 is made up of 16 amino acids. CDR1 SEHNR and CDR2 FQNEAQ come from the germline V gene (reference sequence). J gave up 3 bases and V 4 bases, and 8 bases lay outside the gene matches. For the CDR3, the DNA is TGTGCCAGCAGCTCGAGAGGACAGGGGAGGACAGATACGCAGTATTTT. This codes for CASSSRGQGRTDTQYF.

This clonotype was seen ten or more times. In DNA, the CDR3 is TGCAGTGCTTGGGACCGGAGCTCCTACGAGCAGTACTTC. This translates into CSAWDRSSYEQYF. The chain links TRBV20-1 to TRBJ2-7; D tentatively fits TRBD1 or TRBD2 (5 bases each). This CDR3 is 13 amino acids long. V was clipped by 5 bases and J by 0 bases, with 11 bases between them. Looked up from germline, CDR1 is DFQATT and CDR2 is SNEGSKA (reference sequence).

This clonotype was seen at least ten times. V gene TRBV6-2 or TRBV6-3 combines with J gene TRBJ2-2; D gene ambiguous. The CDR3 has 16 residues. CDR1 and CDR2 (germline): MNHEY, SVGEGT. Trimming cost V 5 bases and J 2 bases, with 15 bases left between them. The CDR3 DNA sequence: TGTGCCAGCAGTCCTCGGGCAGATGATAACACCGGGGAGCTGTTTTTT. Its protein is CASSPRADDNTGELFF.

This clonotype was counted many times. The rearrangement links TRBV5-6 to TRBJ1-1, with D unresolved. Germline values: CDR1 SGHDT, CDR2 YYEEEE. CDR3 length: 13 residues. Trimming took 4 bases from V and 0 from J, leaving 7 bases between them. This CDR3 is CASSRTMNTEAFF. DNA for the CDR3: TGTGCCAGCAGCCGGACCATGAACACTGAAGCTTTCTTT.

The V gene is TRBV19, the J gene TRBJ2-7; D is possibly TRBD2 (6 bases). This CDR3 contains 15 residues. Deletions cut 4 bases from V and 3 bases from J, with 16 bases between. Looked up from germline, CDR1 is LNHDA and CDR2 is SQIVND (reference sequence). The CDR3 sequence is CASSNDRLGDYEQYF. CDR3 coding DNA: TGTGCCAGTAGTAACGACAGACTAGGCGACTACGAGCAGTACTTC.

This clonotype was seen only a few times. At one end the junction does not follow the germline gene, possibly because of a read error. This CDR3 is CSARDLFSLRGGYTYNSPLNF. In DNA form, the CDR3 reads TGCAGTGCTAGAGACCTCTTTTCGCTGCGGGGGGGCTATACCTATAATTCACCCCTCAACTTT. The chain couples TRBV20-1 to TRBJ1-6; possible D gene TRBD1, 6 bases. CDR1 is DFQATT and CDR2 is SNEGSKA in the germline V gene (reference sequence). The CDR3 covers 21 residues.